Presented here are 26 T cell receptor beta chains from one specimen sequenced in a study of cytomegalovirus exposure and HLA in healthy donors. Researchers ran the PCR with 60 Vbeta and 13 Jbeta primers. Repertoires were generated with immunoSEQ multiplex PCR, while TCRdb's copy carries only in-frame clones and drops some. The sample holds fewer than 130,000 clones; roughly 80% are singletons and the top ten take over 4%. The specimen sequenced was PBMCs. These receptors originate from a female donor in good health and CMV-seropositive.

The rearrangement uses TRBV5-4 and TRBJ2-1; possibly TRBD1 for D (6 bases). Germline V gene sequence: CDR1 SGHNT, CDR2 YYREEE (reference sequence). V lost 5 bases and J lost 4, with 16 bases in between. The CDR3 is 15 residues long. The CDR3: CASSSTGSDYNEQFF. CDR3 in DNA: TGTGCCAGCAGTTCAACAGGGTCGGATTACAATGAGCAGTTCTTC.

The V gene is TRBV18, the J gene TRBJ2-1; 8 bases are a match to TRBD2. The V segment lost 2 bases and the J segment 5 bases; nucleotides outside the gene matches: 5. The CDR3 length is 15 residues. Germline CDR1 and CDR2: KGHSH and LQKENI. The CDR3 coding sequence is TGTGCCAGCTCACCAATGGGACTAGGGGACAATGAGCAGTTCTTC. The encoded protein is CASSPMGLGDNEQFF.

This clone was seen more than once but under ten times. V gene TRBV10-2 combines with J gene TRBJ2-2, with 9 bases identical to TRBD1. Germline CDR1 WSHSY, CDR2 SAAADI. This CDR3 has 14 amino acids. Trimming took 6 bases from V and 6 from J; bases not matched to a gene: 5. The CDR3 sequence: CASRSGTGSGELFF. In DNA form, the CDR3 reads TGCGCCAGCAGATCCGGGACAGGGTCCGGGGAGCTGTTTTTT.

The rearrangement uses TRBV10-3 and TRBJ2-7; maybe TRBD2 (6 bases). This CDR3 has 16 residues. V was shortened by 6 bases and J by 0 bases, with 18 bases between the two germline ends. Germline V lookup: CDR1 ENHRY, CDR2 SYGVKD. CDR3 protein: CAIRQQTGESSYEQYF. The CDR3 DNA reads TGTGCCATCAGACAACAGACGGGGGAGAGCTCCTACGAGCAGTACTTC.

The chain links TRBV10-3 to TRBJ2-1; TRBD1 is a possible D gene (6 bases). The CDR3 runs 11 residues. CDR1 is ENHRY, CDR2 SYGVKD, per germline. V was pared by 2 bases and J by 11 bases, with 7 bases between. The CDR3 here is CAISEGQKQFF. In DNA, the CDR3 is TGTGCCATCAGTGAGGGACAGAAGCAGTTCTTC.

The rearrangement links TRBV28 to TRBJ1-2, with 9 nucleotides matching TRBD1. Germline lookup yields CDR1 MDHEN and CDR2 SYDVKM. This CDR3 has 13 amino acids. With V trimmed by 6 bases and J by 6 bases, 5 bases remained unmatched. The CDR3 DNA sequence: TGTGCCAGCAGACGGACAGGGGAAAATGGCTACACCTTC. It is translated as CASRRTGENGYTF.

The J gene is TRBJ1-5, the V gene TRBV7-9; D uncertain. The CDR3 contains 13 residues. In germline, CDR1 is SEHNR, CDR2 FQNEAQ (reference sequence). Trimming took 5 bases from V and 4 from J, leaving 9 bases between them. CDR3 residues: CASSVDKNQPQHF. CDR3 bases: TGTGCCAGCAGCGTCGACAAAAATCAGCCCCAGCATTTT.

This chain joins TRBV2 and TRBJ2-1; 7 nucleotides agree with TRBD2. Germline V gives CDR1 SNHLY, CDR2 FYNNEI. Trimming at V came to 8 bases and at J to 8 bases, leaving 9 bases not matched to a gene. The CDR3 is 13 residues long. In DNA, the CDR3 is TGTGCCAGCGCAGGACTAGTAGGGGATGAGCAGTTCTTC. Its translation: CASAGLVGDEQFF. Full variable domain (outside the CDR3, taken from reference TRBV2 and TRBJ2-1): EPEVTQTPSHQVTQMGQEVILRCVPISNHLYFYWYRQILGQKVEFLVSFYNNEISEKSEIFDDQFSVERPDGSNFTLKIRSTKLEDSAMYFCASAGLVGDEQFFGPGTRLTVL.

The V and J genes are TRBV14 and TRBJ1-1; D gene ambiguous. This CDR3 is built from 15 residues. V dropped 0 bases and J dropped 5 bases, with 13 bases sitting between them. The germline V gene encodes CDR1 SGHDN and CDR2 FVKESK. The CDR3 protein is CASSQDLSGRTEAFF. The DNA of the CDR3 is TGTGCCAGCAGCCAAGATCTTTCAGGTCGGACTGAAGCTTTCTTT.

This chain connects TRBV5-6 to TRBJ2-7; tentatively, D is TRBD2 (6 bases). Germline-derived CDR1 and CDR2 are SGHDT and YYEEEE. This CDR3 contains 15 residues. V was shortened by 1 base and J by 1 base, with 12 bases between the two germline ends. Here the CDR3 DNA reads TGTGCCAGCAGCTTGTGGAGGGGCTTTTCCTACGAGCAGTACTTC. It specifies CASSLWRGFSYEQYF.

This chain uses TRBV28 with TRBJ1-3; possibly TRBD1 for D (6 bases). Trimming pared 8 bases from V and 0 bases from J, leaving 11 bases between. Germline V gives CDR1 MDHEN, CDR2 SYDVKM. This CDR3 is built from 14 residues. This CDR3 reads CASEDSSSGNTIYF. The CDR3 bases are TGTGCCAGCGAGGACAGTAGCTCTGGAAACACCATATATTTT.

This chain uses TRBV6-1 with TRBJ2-1; 7 nucleotides agree with TRBD1. J gave up 7 bases and V 6 bases, and 9 bases lay outside the gene matches. The germline gives CDR1 MNHNS, CDR2 SASEGT. The CDR3 runs to 14 residues. DNA of the CDR3: TGTGCCAGCAGGATCAGGGACAGCGCTAATGAGCAGTTCTTC. It translates to CASRIRDSANEQFF.

The chain links TRBV5-1 to TRBJ1-5, with a tentative D call TRBD1 (5 bases). The CDR3 sequence is 14 residues long. Germline assignment: CDR1 SGHRS and CDR2 YFSETQ. Deletions cut 5 bases from V and 3 bases from J, with 12 bases between. CDR3 sequence: CASSASGLNQPQHF. The CDR3 DNA follows: TGCGCCAGCAGTGCATCAGGGCTCAATCAGCCCCAGCATTTT.

The table lists this clone with a count of one. This chain links TRBV30 with TRBJ2-7, with TRBD1 matching 10 bases. J was trimmed by 4 bases and V by 0 bases; bases with no gene match: 3. Germline V gene lookup returns CDR1 GTSNPN and CDR2 SVGIG (reference sequence). This CDR3 comprises 14 residues. The CDR3 DNA reads TGTGCCTGGAGTGTGACAGGGGGCGCGTACGAGCAGTACTTC. This gives the protein CAWSVTGGAYEQYF.

V and J are TRBV7-2 and TRBJ2-7; D is uncertain. The V and J ends lost 3 bases and 3 bases respectively, with 6 bases between them. Germline CDR1 and CDR2: SGHTA and FQGNSA. CDR3 length: 12 residues. CDR3 loop: CASSLTFYEQYF. The CDR3 DNA reads TGTGCCAGCAGCTTGACTTTCTACGAGCAGTACTTC.

The chain combines TRBV7-9 with TRBJ1-2; D is possibly TRBD1 (5 bases). This CDR3 has 14 residues. Germline CDR1 reads SEHNR; CDR2 reads FQNEAQ (reference sequence). Trimming took off 5 bases at V and 4 bases at J, with 14 bases between the two ends. DNA of the CDR3: TGTGCCAGCAGCGCTAGCATGGGACTCTATGGCTACACCTTC. This translates into CASSASMGLYGYTF.

The chain has TRBV18 and TRBJ2-1; D is perhaps TRBD2 (5 bases). Trimming took 2 bases from V and 7 from J, leaving 12 bases between them. Germline V gives CDR1 KGHSH, CDR2 LQKENI. The CDR3 is made up of 14 amino acids. The CDR3 sequence is CASSPNGVSNEQFF. The CDR3 bases are TGTGCCAGCTCACCAAACGGGGTTTCTAATGAGCAGTTCTTC.

The DNA of the CDR3 is TGTGCTAGTGGTTTGGCCTCTCTCAGGACAGGGGTATACTACGAGCAGTACTTC. This codes for CASGLASLRTGVYYEQYF. The V and J genes are TRBV12-5 and TRBJ2-7; 9 positions agree with TRBD1. This CDR3 is 18 amino acids long. The V gene's germline CDR1 is LGHNT and CDR2 FRNRAP. V shed 1 base and J 3 bases; nucleotides not matched to a gene: 13.

This clone was detected only a few times. The V call is TRBV27, the J call TRBJ1-5; 7 bases line up with TRBD1. Germline lookup yields CDR1 MNHEY and CDR2 SMNVEV (reference sequence). The junction had 4 bases not matched to a gene; V was cut back by 2 bases and J by 6 bases. This CDR3 has 14 residues. The CDR3 spells CASSLQGGAQPQHF. Written as DNA, the CDR3 is TGTGCCAGCAGTTTACAGGGGGGAGCTCAGCCCCAGCATTTT.

V is TRBV7-9 and J is TRBJ2-2; D remains ambiguous. The CDR3 runs to 13 residues. V lost 2 bases, J lost 6 bases, and 7 bases lay in between. Germline loops: CDR1 SEHNR, CDR2 FQNEAQ (reference sequence). CDR3 in amino acids: CASSLFSAGELFF. DNA for the CDR3: TGTGCCAGCAGCTTATTTTCGGCCGGGGAGCTGTTTTTT.

Only one count was recorded for this clone. The CDR3 region has the DNA TGTGCCAGCTCACCACCGGGAGGGTTCAATCAGCCCCAGCATTTT. This encodes CASSPPGGFNQPQHF. V and J are TRBV18 and TRBJ1-5; D is uncertain. From germline, CDR1 is KGHSH and CDR2 LQKENI. This CDR3 has 15 amino acids. The ends were cut back, 0 bases at V and 3 bases at J, with 9 bases in the middle.

This clone was recorded once. The chain combines TRBV2 with TRBJ1-1; D remains ambiguous. The ends were cut back, 0 bases at V and 0 bases at J, with 11 bases in the middle. The CDR3 length is 16 residues. CDR1 is SNHLY and CDR2 is FYNNEI in the germline V gene. The CDR3: CASSEAIFDMNTEAFF. CDR3 bases: TGTGCCAGCAGTGAAGCTATATTTGACATGAACACTGAAGCTTTCTTT.

For the CDR3, the DNA is TGCGCCAGCGGGGCTAGCGGGAGCTACAATGAGCAGTTCTTC. This translates into CASGASGSYNEQFF. The chain links TRBV10-2 to TRBJ2-1; 10 nucleotides match TRBD2. The trim removed 8 bases at V and 3 bases at J, leaving 4 bases unmatched. Germline V gene lookup returns CDR1 WSHSY and CDR2 SAAADI. The CDR3 sequence is 14 residues long.

The chain joins TRBV6-1 to TRBJ2-5; D is undetermined. Germline V gene sequence: CDR1 MNHNS, CDR2 SASEGT. Deletions cut 8 bases from V and 0 bases from J, with 10 bases between. The CDR3 has 13 amino acids. The chain's CDR3 is CASSWLNQETQYF. The DNA for the CDR3 is TGTGCCAGCTCATGGCTGAACCAAGAGACCCAGTACTTC.

The chain is built from TRBV29-1 and TRBJ2-5; TRBD2 matches 8 bases. Trimming cost V 5 bases and J 5 bases; bases outside gene matches: 10. Per germline, CDR1 SQVTM and CDR2 ANQGSEA. This CDR3 is 14 amino acids long. The chain's CDR3 is CSVTAGGVQETQYF. The CDR3 bases are TGCAGCGTTACCGCGGGGGGAGTACAGGAGACCCAGTACTTC.

V gene TRBV30 combines with J gene TRBJ1-1, with D perhaps TRBD1 (5 bases). Deletions cut 3 bases from V and 1 base from J, with 15 bases between. There are 15 residues in the CDR3. Per the germline V gene, CDR1 is GTSNPN and CDR2 is SVGIG (reference sequence). The DNA of the CDR3 is TGTGCCTGGAGAATAAAAGGGGCTGCGAACACTGAAGCTTTCTTT. It codes for CAWRIKGAANTEAFF.